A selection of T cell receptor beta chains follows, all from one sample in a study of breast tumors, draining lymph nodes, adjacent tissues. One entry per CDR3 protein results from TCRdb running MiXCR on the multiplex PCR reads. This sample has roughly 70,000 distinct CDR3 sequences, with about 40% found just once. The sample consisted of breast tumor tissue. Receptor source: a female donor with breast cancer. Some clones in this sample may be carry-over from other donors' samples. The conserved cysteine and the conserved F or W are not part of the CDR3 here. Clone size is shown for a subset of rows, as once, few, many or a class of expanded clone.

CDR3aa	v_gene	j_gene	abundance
ASSGSPSTDTQY	TRBV11-2	TRBJ2-3	NA
ASSSLRATQY	TRBV11-2	TRBJ2-5	NA
AISEPRGGSTNEKLF	TRBV10-3	TRBJ1-4	NA
ASSFTGIVSPLH	TRBV7-8	TRBJ1-6	NA
ASSQLEGATGKLF	TRBV14	TRBJ1-4	NA
ASSLGQGLEQY	TRBV11-2	TRBJ2-7	many
ATSSLAGTRNEKLF	TRBV15	TRBJ1-4	few
SATATGGSYEQY	TRBV29-1	TRBJ2-7	once
SARARGTTGELF	TRBV20-1	TRBJ2-2	many
ASRDGAGEQY	TRBV6-1	TRBJ2-7	many
ASSLTAGYTDTQY	TRBV7-3	TRBJ2-3	NA
ASAELGAEKLF	TRBV19	TRBJ1-4	medium-sized
ASIGTGGKLF	TRBV2	TRBJ1-4	few
ASSPGPLAVGTDTQY	TRBV7-9	TRBJ2-3	many
ASSQEASPVAGELF	TRBV4-2	TRBJ2-2	many
ASSNPRGVNTEAF	TRBV6-5	TRBJ1-1	NA
ASSLDAIY	TRBV7-8	TRBJ1-3	few
SARDPPLAGVEQF	TRBV20-1	TRBJ2-1	many
ASSPESSPIYEQY	TRBV11-3	TRBJ2-7	many
ASSRQGDTNNSPLH	TRBV6-1	TRBJ1-6	NA
ATSDKRLTQETQY	TRBV24-1	TRBJ2-5	once
ASSLQWGGSLLTDTQY	TRBV11-2	TRBJ2-3	many
ASSYRQAVTTDTQY	TRBV6-2/TRBV6-3	TRBJ2-3	many
ASSADRAGETQY	TRBV5-8	TRBJ2-5	many
ASSFRDSTDTQY	TRBV6-6	TRBJ2-3	NA
ASRERGGLNT	TRBV13	TRBJ1-2	NA
ASSFRVREGVGEQY	TRBV7-6	TRBJ2-7	NA
ASSQIAGGYYNSPLH	TRBV27	TRBJ1-6	NA
ASSVVTGGADTQY	TRBV9	TRBJ2-3	many
ASSQLWANTGELF	TRBV4-1	TRBJ2-2	many
SLAGADTQY	TRBV29-1	TRBJ2-3	NA
ASRQDRGVNEKLF	TRBV12-3/TRBV12-4	TRBJ1-4	many
ARSVGLAGGNEQF	TRBV30	TRBJ2-1	once
SVPLGTEHGYT	TRBV29-1	TRBJ1-2	NA
ASRGTGYGNTIY	TRBV3-1	TRBJ1-3	many
ASSAGHTGAF	TRBV18	TRBJ1-1	NA
SVAGQSTDTQY	TRBV29-1	TRBJ2-3	NA